The clone carrying this T cell receptor beta chain was observed a few times. Other DNA sequences in this specimen translate into the identical CDR3. Per the original data handling: For nucleated cells, counts were estimated from reference gene primer amplification. This table comes from immunoSEQ multiplex PCR, and its TCRdb copy is limited to in-frame clones, with some not included. The D gene and trimming were derived from the DNA, and the V and J assignments and clone size from that table. This table has some 120,000 clones, more than 75% appearing once. CDR3 length: 14 amino acids. V lost 3 bases and J lost 0, with 7 bases in between. Germline V gene sequence: CDR1 SGDLS, CDR2 YYNGEE. The data were obtained in a study of blood T cell repertoires in COVID-19. Study-level background: The study drew acute and convalescent COVID-19 samples from the United States, Italy and Spain. PBMCs, B-cell-depleted T cells, or T cells provided the cDNA or gDNA that made up the material.

Sequenced material: peripheral blood. This clonotype was sampled from a man in his sixties or seventies with acute or convalescent COVID-19. The genes are TRBV9 and TRBJ1-3; the D gene is possibly TRBD1 (5 bases). CDR3 bases: TGTGCCAGCAGCGCCACAGGCTCTGGAAACACCATATATTTT. Translating it yields CASSATGSGNTIYF.